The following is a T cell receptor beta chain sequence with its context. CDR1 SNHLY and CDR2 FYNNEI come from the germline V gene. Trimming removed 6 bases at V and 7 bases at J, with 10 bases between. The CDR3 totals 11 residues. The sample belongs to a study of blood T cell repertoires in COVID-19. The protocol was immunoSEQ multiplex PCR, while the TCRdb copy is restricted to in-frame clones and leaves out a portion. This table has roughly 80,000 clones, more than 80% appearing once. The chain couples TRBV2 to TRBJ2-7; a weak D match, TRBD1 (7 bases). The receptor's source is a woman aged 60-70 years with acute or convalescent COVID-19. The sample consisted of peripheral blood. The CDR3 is CASRQGTEQYF. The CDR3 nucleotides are TGTGCCAGCAGACAGGGGACTGAGCAGTACTTC.